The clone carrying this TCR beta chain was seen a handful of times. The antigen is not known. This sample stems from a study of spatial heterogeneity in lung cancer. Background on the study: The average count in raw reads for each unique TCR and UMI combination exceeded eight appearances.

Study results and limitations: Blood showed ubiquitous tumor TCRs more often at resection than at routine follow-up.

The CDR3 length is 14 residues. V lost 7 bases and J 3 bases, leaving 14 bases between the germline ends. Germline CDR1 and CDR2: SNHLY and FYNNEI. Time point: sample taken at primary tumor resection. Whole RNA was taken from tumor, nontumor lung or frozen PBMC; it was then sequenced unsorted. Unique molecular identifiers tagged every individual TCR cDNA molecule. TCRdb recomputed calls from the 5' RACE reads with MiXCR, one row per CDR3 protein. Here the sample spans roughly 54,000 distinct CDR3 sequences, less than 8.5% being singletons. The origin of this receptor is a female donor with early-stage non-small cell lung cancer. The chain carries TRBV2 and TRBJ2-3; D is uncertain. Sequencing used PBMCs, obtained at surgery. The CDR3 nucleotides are TGTGCCAGCATCGGTTCTGCATGGACAGATACGCAGTATTTT. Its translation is CASIGSAWTDTQYF. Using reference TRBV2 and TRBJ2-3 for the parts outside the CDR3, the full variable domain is EPEVTQTPSHQVTQMGQEVILRCVPISNHLYFYWYRQILGQKVEFLVSFYNNEISEKSEIFDDQFSVERPDGSNFTLKIRSTKLEDSAMYFCASIGSAWTDTQYFGPGTRLTVL.